What follows are 11 T cell receptor beta chains derived from one specimen sequenced in a study of CD8 T cells in ankylosing spondylitis. Their recognized antigens are unknown. Study-wide results and limits: The study identified a TCR beta motif of several highly homologous variants that appeared characteristic of ankylosing spondylitis blood.

TCRdb reprocessed the 5' RACE reads with MiXCR, giving one entry per CDR3 protein. The sample lists 700,000 to 1,000,000 distinct CDR3 sequences, 12% occurring once. Sequencing used blood, either unsorted or a sorted T cell fraction (not recorded which). Receptors were obtained from a male donor with ankylosing spondylitis.

This clonotype was recorded at least ten times. V is TRBV10-3 and J is TRBJ1-3; weak D call: TRBD1 (5 bases). The V end was cut by 4 bases, the J end by 6 bases, with 13 bases between. Germline V gene data show CDR1 as ENHRY and CDR2 as SYGVKD. There are 14 residues in the CDR3. The CDR3 spells CAISVGREVNTIYF. Here the CDR3 DNA reads TGTGCCATCAGTGTTGGCAGGGAGGTAAACACCATATATTTT.

V and J are TRBV5-1 and TRBJ2-2; 10 bases agree with TRBD1. CDR1 is SGHRS, CDR2 YFSETQ, per germline. With V trimmed by 2 bases and J by 6 bases, 4 bases remained unmatched. This CDR3 spans 15 amino acids. The CDR3 DNA sequence: TGCGCCAGCAGCTTCGGACAGGGGGGTCCCGGGGAGCTGTTTTTT. Its translation is CASSFGQGGPGELFF. Complete variable domain (other parts from reference TRBV5-1 and TRBJ2-2): KAGVTQTPRYLIKTRGQQVTLSCSPISGHRSVSWYQQTPGQGLQFLFEYFSETQRNKGNFPGRFSGRQFSNSRSEMNVSTLELGDSALYLCASSFGQGGPGELFFGEGSRLTVL.

This clonotype was detected only a few times. The V and J genes are TRBV20-1 and TRBJ1-5; D gene unclear. V lost 5 bases and J lost 8, with 13 bases in between. CDR3 length: 12 amino acids. Germline CDR1 reads DFQATT; CDR2 reads SNEGSKA (reference sequence). This chain's CDR3 is CSADPRVEPQHF. CDR3 bases: TGCAGTGCTGACCCCCGGGTGGAGCCCCAGCATTTT.

This clonotype was seen ten or more times. The chain combines TRBV4-1 with TRBJ1-2; possibly TRBD1 for D (6 bases). The CDR3 covers 15 residues. Trimming left V 1 base short and J 2 bases short, with 11 bases between. Germline V gene data show CDR1 as MGHRA and CDR2 as YSYEKL. As DNA, the CDR3 is TGCGCCAGCAGCCAAGCTGTACAGGGCAACTATGGCTACACCTTC. Translation: CASSQAVQGNYGYTF.

This clonotype has at least ten counts. This sequence joins TRBV29-1 and TRBJ1-4, with D possibly matching TRBD1 (5 bases). Trimming stripped 0 bases from V and 7 bases from J, with 15 bases between. The CDR3 loop spans 15 amino acids. Per germline, CDR1 SQVTM and CDR2 ANQGSEA. CDR3 sequence (DNA): TGCAGCGTTGAAGATCAGGGTCGGTGGGGTGAAAAACTGTTTTTT. It is translated as CSVEDQGRWGEKLFF.

This clonotype was observed a handful of times. The rearrangement uses TRBV20-1 and TRBJ1-4; D is unresolved. This CDR3 has 15 residues. With 6 bases removed from V and 0 bases from J, the gap between germline ends came to 14 bases. CDR1 DFQATT and CDR2 SNEGSKA come from the germline V gene (reference sequence). CDR3 loop: CSAPGPPATNEKLFF. The CDR3 DNA reads TGCAGTGCCCCAGGACCGCCTGCAACTAATGAAAAACTGTTTTTT.

In its sample, this clonotype was seen many times. The chain employs TRBV20-1 and TRBJ1-5; the match to TRBD1 covers 9 bases. The CDR3 extends over 17 amino acids. Trimming cost V 0 bases and J 4 bases; bases outside gene matches: 10. Germline loops: CDR1 DFQATT, CDR2 SNEGSKA (reference sequence). In nucleotides, the CDR3 is TGCAGTGCTAGAGAGGGCCATTTCGACAGGGGGAATCAGCCCCAGCATTTT. It is translated as CSAREGHFDRGNQPQHF.

This clonotype was found many times. The CDR3 loop reads CSALGLGYGYTF. As DNA, the CDR3 is TGCAGCGCCCTCGGACTCGGGTATGGCTACACCTTC. The chain uses TRBV29-1 and TRBJ1-2, with D unresolved. The V gene's germline CDR1 is SQVTM and CDR2 ANQGSEA. CDR3 size: 12 residues. Trimming took 7 bases from V and 5 from J, leaving 14 bases between them.

The rearrangement links TRBV20-1 to TRBJ1-6; D unresolved. This CDR3 is 14 amino acids long. V lost 2 bases to trimming and J lost 5 bases, with 10 bases between them. In germline, CDR1 is DFQATT, CDR2 SNEGSKA (reference sequence). In DNA form, the CDR3 reads TGCAGTGCTAGATTTGGCGACAATAATTCACCCCTCCACTTT. Translated, it gives CSARFGDNNSPLHF.

This clonotype was counted between two and nine times. The chain has TRBV7-2 and TRBJ2-2; 8 bases align to TRBD2. This CDR3 has 14 residues. V was pared by 5 bases and J by 6 bases, with 5 bases of the junction left unmatched. Germline assignment: CDR1 SGHTA and CDR2 FQGNSA. The CDR3 coding sequence is TGTGCCAGCAGCACACGGGGGGGATCCGGGGAGCTGTTTTTT. Translated, it gives CASSTRGGSGELFF.

Only a few counts were recorded for this clonotype. The genes are TRBV11-2 and TRBJ2-3; 7 positions match TRBD2. This CDR3 is 18 amino acids long. V gave up 4 bases and J gave up 3 bases; unmatched junction bases: 16. The germline V gene has CDR1 SGHAT and CDR2 FQNNGV. CDR3: CASSSQFGAGVGTDTQYF. The CDR3 bases are TGTGCCAGCAGCTCACAGTTTGGTGCGGGAGTAGGTACAGATACGCAGTATTTT. Combining the CDR3 with reference TRBV11-2 and TRBJ2-3 gives the whole variable domain EAGVAQSPRYKIIEKRQSVAFWCNPISGHATLYWYQQILGQGPKLLIQFQNNGVVDDSQLPKDRFSAERLKGVDSTLKIQPAKLEDSAVYLCASSSQFGAGVGTDTQYFGPGTRLTVL.